This T cell receptor (beta chain) was identified during a study of cytomegalovirus exposure and HLA in healthy donors. Overall study results and limits: In a later analysis, a missense DCLRE1C variant was linked to TCR beta V- and J-gene trimming.

PCR involved 60 Vbeta and 13 Jbeta primers. Profiled with immunoSEQ multiplex PCR; TCRdb holds only in-frame clones, not every one. The table shows approximately 130,000 clones, with about three quarters occurring only once. This CDR3 has 17 residues. The junction had 11 bases not matched to a gene; V was cut back by 2 bases and J by 2 bases. CDR1 is MDHEN and CDR2 is SYDVKM in the germline V gene. As concerns this clone: Its antigen is currently unknown.

This sequence originates from a woman aged 40 to 50 in good health and CMV-seronegative. The genes are TRBV28 and TRBJ1-1; 7 nucleotides match TRBD1. Specimen: PBMCs. CDR3 amino acids: CASSLPYLKGANTEAFF. The CDR3 coding sequence is TGTGCCAGCAGTTTACCTTACCTAAAGGGGGCAAACACTGAAGCTTTCTTT.